This entry describes one T cell receptor beta chain. This sample is part of a study of shared clonotypes between healthy human individuals. Assay: immunoSEQ multiplex PCR; the TCRdb copy retains only in-frame clones and omits some. The data show 2.3 million or so clones, 93% seen once. V shed 4 bases and J 6 bases; nucleotides not matched to a gene: 7. The length of the CDR3 is 15 residues. Germline CDR1 and CDR2: SGHRS and YFSETQ. Everyone who donated was a Caucasian adult who lived in Nashville, Tennessee. Sequencing used naive CD4+ T cells from PBMCs. The subset: CD45RA+ positively selected. This chain links TRBV5-1 with TRBJ2-1, with 10 bases fitting TRBD2. This clonotype was obtained from a young man in good health. Some clones in this sample may be carry-over from other donors' samples. The CDR3 bases are TGCGCCAGCAGCCCGGCTAGCGGGAGCGGCAATGAGCAGTTCTTC. The encoded protein is CASSPASGSGNEQFF.